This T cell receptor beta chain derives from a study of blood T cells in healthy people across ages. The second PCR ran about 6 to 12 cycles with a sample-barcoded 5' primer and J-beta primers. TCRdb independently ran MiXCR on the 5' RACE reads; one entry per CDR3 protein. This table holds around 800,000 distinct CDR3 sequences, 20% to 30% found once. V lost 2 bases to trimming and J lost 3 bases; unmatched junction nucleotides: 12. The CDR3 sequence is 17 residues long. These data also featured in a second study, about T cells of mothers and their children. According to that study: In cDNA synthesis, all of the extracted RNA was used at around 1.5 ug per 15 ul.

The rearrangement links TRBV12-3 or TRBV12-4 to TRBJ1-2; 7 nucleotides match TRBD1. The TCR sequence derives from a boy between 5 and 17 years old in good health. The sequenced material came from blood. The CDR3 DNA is TGTGCCAGCAGTTTACGAAGGGGGCAGGGGGACGACTATGGCTACACCTTC. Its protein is CASSLRRGQGDDYGYTF.